The rows below give T cell receptor beta chains drawn from one sample of a study of T cells after yellow fever vaccination. MiXCR, run by TCRdb on the 5' RACE reads, gives a single entry per CDR3 protein. The data contain 95,000 to 100,000 distinct CDR3 sequences, under 7% of them seen just once; the ten biggest clones take up roughly 39%. Sample: CD8+ T cells sorted from PBMCs, taken 10 days after the yellow fever booster vaccination. These receptors were obtained from a man aged 18 to 29 who received the YFV17D yellow fever vaccine. CDR3s include the opening cysteine and the closing phenylalanine or tryptophan. A D gene is named only where the DNA matches it firmly. Clone size is given for some rows only: seen once, a few or many times, or a class if the clone is expanded.

j_gene,v_gene,abundance,d_gene,CDR3aa,CDR3nt
TRBJ2-3,TRBV5-6,many,TRBD2,CASSSFSGGRSTDTQYF,TGTGCCAGCAGCTCCTTTAGCGGGGGCCGAAGCACAGATACGCAGTATTTT
TRBJ2-7,TRBV11-3,few,TRBD1,CASSLSRGTAYEQYF,TGTGCCAGCAGCTTATCCAGGGGGACAGCCTACGAGCAGTACTTC
TRBJ2-2,TRBV7-9,NA,TRBD2,CASSPRTAGTSGGNTGELFF,TGTGCCAGCAGCCCCAGGACAGCTGGGACTAGCGGGGGGAACACCGGGGAGCTGTTTTTT
TRBJ2-4,TRBV2,many,TRBD2,CASTLWRGGENIQYF,TGTGCCAGCACCCTCTGGCGGGGGGGTGAAAACATTCAGTACTTC
TRBJ2-7,TRBV11-2,NA,NA,CASSLAPTYEQYF,TGTGCCAGCAGCTTAGCCCCCACCTACGAGCAGTACTTC
TRBJ2-4,TRBV7-9,NA,NA,CASRSTRWDLAKNIQYF,TGTGCCAGCCGCTCAACCAGATGGGATCTAGCCAAAAACATTCAGTACTTC
TRBJ2-1,TRBV7-9,many,NA,CASSLSEQFF,TGTGCCAGCAGCTTGAGTGAGCAGTTCTTC
TRBJ1-1,TRBV20-1,NA,NA,CSPDRYDLNTEAFF,TGCAGCCCTGACCGTTATGACCTGAACACTGAAGCTTTCTTT
TRBJ2-1,TRBV7-9,NA,TRBD2,CASSLRGGANEQFF,TGTGCCAGCAGCTTACGCGGGGGGGCCAATGAGCAGTTCTTC
TRBJ2-1,TRBV12-3/TRBV12-4,NA,NA,CACSTQGPRIEEFF,TGTGCCTGCAGTACGCAAGGCCCGCGGATTGAGGAGTTCTTC
TRBJ2-1,TRBV10-2,few,NA,CASSVGGSHNEQFF,TGCGCCAGCAGTGTGGGGGGCTCTCACAATGAGCAGTTCTTC
TRBJ2-4,TRBV19,NA,NA,CASSVSVINIQYF,TGTGCCAGTAGTGTCAGTGTGATAAACATTCAGTACTTC
TRBJ2-1,TRBV18,NA,NA,CASSRTGTNSYNEQFF,TGTGCCAGCTCACGAACCGGGACAAACTCCTACAATGAGCAGTTCTTC
TRBJ2-5,TRBV23-1,NA,NA,CAGEGESETQYF,TGCGCCGGAGAGGGAGAATCGGAGACCCAGTACTTC
TRBJ2-5,TRBV5-1,few,TRBD1,CASSPQDRGGQETQYF,TGCGCCAGCAGCCCACAGGACAGGGGTGGGCAAGAGACCCAGTACTTC
TRBJ2-1,TRBV7-2,few,TRBD2,CASSLVAGEASEQFF,TGTGCCAGCAGCTTAGTAGCGGGGGAGGCGAGTGAGCAGTTCTTC
TRBJ2-5,TRBV5-6,NA,NA,CASSFGPPSETQYF,TGTGCCAGCAGTTTTGGACCGCCGTCGGAGACCCAGTACTTC
TRBJ1-5,TRBV28,few,NA,CASRPPGDSNQPQHF,TGTGCCAGCAGGCCCCCGGGAGATAGCAATCAGCCCCAGCATTTT
TRBJ2-7,TRBV7-6,many,NA,CASSFGTRPTNEQYF,TGTGCCAGCAGCTTCGGGACACGGCCTACCAACGAGCAGTACTTC
TRBJ2-5,TRBV4-1,NA,TRBD2,CASSPEGLAGQETQYF,TGCGCCAGCAGCCCCGAGGGACTAGCGGGGCAAGAGACCCAGTACTTC
TRBJ2-3,TRBV7-6,many,TRBD1,CASSFTGADTQYF,TGTGCCAGCAGCTTTACAGGGGCAGATACGCAGTATTTT
TRBJ2-1,TRBV6-6,NA,TRBD2,CASSGLAGGTYNEQFF,TGTGCCAGCAGCGGACTAGCGGGGGGTACTTACAATGAGCAGTTCTTC
TRBJ1-1,TRBV28,NA,NA,CASSSPPHLMNTEAFF,TGTGCCAGCAGTTCCCCCCCCCATCTAATGAACACTGAAGCTTTCTTT
TRBJ2-1,TRBV12-3/TRBV12-4,NA,NA,CASSFEGRAGQQFF,TGTGCCAGCAGTTTTGAGGGGCGTGCGGGGCAGCAGTTCTTC
TRBJ2-1,TRBV4-3,many,TRBD2,CASSPGTSSYNEQFF,TGCGCCAGCAGCCCCGGGACTAGCTCCTACAATGAGCAGTTCTTC
TRBJ2-7,TRBV4-3,few,TRBD1,CASSQEWTGGYEQYF,TGCGCCAGCAGCCAAGAATGGACAGGGGGATACGAGCAGTACTTC
TRBJ2-1,TRBV4-3,few,TRBD1,CASSRNRGNYNEQFF,TGCGCCAGCAGCCGGAACAGGGGGAACTACAATGAGCAGTTCTTC
TRBJ2-2,TRBV11-2,many,NA,CASSPIHDTGELFF,TGTGCCAGCAGCCCAATCCACGACACCGGGGAGCTGTTTTTT